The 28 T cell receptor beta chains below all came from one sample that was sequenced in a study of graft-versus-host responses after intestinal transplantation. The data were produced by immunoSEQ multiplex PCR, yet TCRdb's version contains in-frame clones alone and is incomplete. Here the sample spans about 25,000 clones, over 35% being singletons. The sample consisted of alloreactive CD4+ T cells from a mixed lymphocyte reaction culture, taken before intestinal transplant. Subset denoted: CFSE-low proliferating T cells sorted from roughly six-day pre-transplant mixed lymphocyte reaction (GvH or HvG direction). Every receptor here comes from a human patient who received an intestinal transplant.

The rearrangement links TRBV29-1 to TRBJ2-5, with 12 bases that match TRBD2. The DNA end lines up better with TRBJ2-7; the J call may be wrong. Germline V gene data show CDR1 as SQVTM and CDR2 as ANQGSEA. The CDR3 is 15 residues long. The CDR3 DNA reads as TGCAGCGTCGCCAGGCGACTAGCGGGAGAGGACGAGCAGTACTTC. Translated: CSVARRLAGEDEQYF.

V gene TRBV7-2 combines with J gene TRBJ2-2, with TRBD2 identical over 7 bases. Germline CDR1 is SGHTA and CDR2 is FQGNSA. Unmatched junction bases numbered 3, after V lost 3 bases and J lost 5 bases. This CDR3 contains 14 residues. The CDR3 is CASSFSSGTGELFF. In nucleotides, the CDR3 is TGTGCCAGCAGCTTTAGTAGCGGGACCGGGGAGCTGTTTTTT.

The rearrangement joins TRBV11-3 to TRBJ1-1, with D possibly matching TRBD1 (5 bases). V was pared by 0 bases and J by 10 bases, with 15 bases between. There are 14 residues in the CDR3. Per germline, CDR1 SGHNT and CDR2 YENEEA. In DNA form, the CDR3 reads TGTGCCAGCAGCTTAGATTACGGAACCGGGGGAGCTTTCTTT. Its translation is CASSLDYGTGGAFF.

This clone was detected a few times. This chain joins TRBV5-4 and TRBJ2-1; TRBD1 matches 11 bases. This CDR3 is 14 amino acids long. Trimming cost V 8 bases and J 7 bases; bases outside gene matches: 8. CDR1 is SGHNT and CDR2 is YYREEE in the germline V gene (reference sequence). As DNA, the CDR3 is TGTGCCAGTTTCGGACAGGGGGCGTGGAATGAGCAGTTCTTC. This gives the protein CASFGQGAWNEQFF.

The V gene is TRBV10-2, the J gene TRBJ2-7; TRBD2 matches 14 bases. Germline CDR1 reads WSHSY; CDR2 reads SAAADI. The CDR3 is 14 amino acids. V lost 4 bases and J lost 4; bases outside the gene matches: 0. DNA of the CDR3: TGCGCCAGCAGTGGGACTAGCGGGAGGTACGAGCAGTACTTC. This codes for CASSGTSGRYEQYF.

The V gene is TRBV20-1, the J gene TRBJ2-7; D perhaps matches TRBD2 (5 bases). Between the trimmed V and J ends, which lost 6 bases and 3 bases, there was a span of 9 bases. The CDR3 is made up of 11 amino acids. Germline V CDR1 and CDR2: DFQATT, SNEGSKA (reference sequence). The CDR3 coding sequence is TGCAGTGCCCCCCGGGGCTACGAGCAGTACTTC. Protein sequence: CSAPRGYEQYF.

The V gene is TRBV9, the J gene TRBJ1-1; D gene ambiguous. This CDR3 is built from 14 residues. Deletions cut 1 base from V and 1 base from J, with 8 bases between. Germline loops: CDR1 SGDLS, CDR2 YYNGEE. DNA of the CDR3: TGTGCCAGCAGCGTATTACCAGGGAACACTGAAGCTTTCTTT. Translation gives CASSVLPGNTEAFF.

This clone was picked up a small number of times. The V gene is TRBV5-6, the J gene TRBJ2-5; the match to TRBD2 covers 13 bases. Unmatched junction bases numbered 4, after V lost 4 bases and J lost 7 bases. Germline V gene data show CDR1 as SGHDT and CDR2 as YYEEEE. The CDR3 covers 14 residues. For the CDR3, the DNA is TGTGCCAGCAGCGGACTAGCGGGAGTAGGGACCCAGTACTTC. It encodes CASSGLAGVGTQYF.

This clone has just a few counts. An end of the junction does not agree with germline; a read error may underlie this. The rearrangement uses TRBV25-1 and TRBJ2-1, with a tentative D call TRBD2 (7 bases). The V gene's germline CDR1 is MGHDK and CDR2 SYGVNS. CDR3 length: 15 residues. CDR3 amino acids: CASNELGGRYNEQFF. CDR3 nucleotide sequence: TGTGCCAGCAATGAACTGGGGGGGCGTTACAATGAGCAGTTCTTC.

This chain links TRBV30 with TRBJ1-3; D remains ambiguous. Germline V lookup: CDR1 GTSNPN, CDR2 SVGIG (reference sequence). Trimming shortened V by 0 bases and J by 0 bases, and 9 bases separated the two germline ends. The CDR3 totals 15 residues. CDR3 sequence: CAWSVLLLSGNTIYF. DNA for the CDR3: TGTGCCTGGAGTGTACTACTACTCTCTGGAAACACCATATATTTT.

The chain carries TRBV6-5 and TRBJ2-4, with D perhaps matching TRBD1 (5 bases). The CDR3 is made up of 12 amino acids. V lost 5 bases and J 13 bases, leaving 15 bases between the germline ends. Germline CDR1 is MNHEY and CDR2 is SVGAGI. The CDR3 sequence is CASSPSRVVQYF. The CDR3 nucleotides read TGTGCCAGCAGTCCCTCCAGGGTGGTGCAGTACTTC.

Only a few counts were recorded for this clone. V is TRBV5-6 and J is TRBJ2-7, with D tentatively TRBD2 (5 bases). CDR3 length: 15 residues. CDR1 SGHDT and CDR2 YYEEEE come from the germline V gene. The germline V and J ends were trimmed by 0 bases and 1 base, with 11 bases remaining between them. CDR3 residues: CASSLATSWSYEQYF. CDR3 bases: TGTGCCAGCAGCTTGGCCACTAGTTGGTCCTACGAGCAGTACTTC.

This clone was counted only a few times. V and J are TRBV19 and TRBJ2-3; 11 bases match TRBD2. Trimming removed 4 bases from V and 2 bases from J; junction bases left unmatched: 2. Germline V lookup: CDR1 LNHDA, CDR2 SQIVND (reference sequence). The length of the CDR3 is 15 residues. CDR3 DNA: TGTGCCAGTAGTAAACTAGCGGGAGTCACAGATACGCAGTATTTT. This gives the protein CASSKLAGVTDTQYF. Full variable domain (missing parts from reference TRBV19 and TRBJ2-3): DGGITQSPKYLFRKEGQNVTLSCEQNLNHDAMYWYRQDPGQGLRLIYYSQIVNDFQKGDIAEGYSVSREKKESFPLTVTSAQKNPTAFYLCASSKLAGVTDTQYFGPGTRLTVL.

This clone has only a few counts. The DNA for the CDR3 is TGCGCCAGCAGCCCGGGACACTATAATTCACCCCTCCACTTT. Encoded protein: CASSPGHYNSPLHF. The chain recombines TRBV5-1 with TRBJ1-6; perhaps TRBD1 as D (6 bases). The length of the CDR3 is 14 residues. Germline V gene lookup returns CDR1 SGHRS and CDR2 YFSETQ. V lost 4 bases to trimming and J lost 3 bases, with 8 bases between them.

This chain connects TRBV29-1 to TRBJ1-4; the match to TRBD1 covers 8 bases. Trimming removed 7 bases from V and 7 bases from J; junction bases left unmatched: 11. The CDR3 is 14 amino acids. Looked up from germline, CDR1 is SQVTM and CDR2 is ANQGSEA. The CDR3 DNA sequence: TGCAGCGCACGTATAGACAGGGGAGGTGAAAAACTGTTTTTT. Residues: CSARIDRGGEKLFF.

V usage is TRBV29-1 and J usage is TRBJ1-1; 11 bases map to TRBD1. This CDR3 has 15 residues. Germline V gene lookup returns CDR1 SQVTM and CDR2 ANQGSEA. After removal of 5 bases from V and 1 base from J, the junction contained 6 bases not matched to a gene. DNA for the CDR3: TGCAGCGTTTTCGGGGACAGGGGGAGGAACACTGAAGCTTTCTTT. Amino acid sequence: CSVFGDRGRNTEAFF.

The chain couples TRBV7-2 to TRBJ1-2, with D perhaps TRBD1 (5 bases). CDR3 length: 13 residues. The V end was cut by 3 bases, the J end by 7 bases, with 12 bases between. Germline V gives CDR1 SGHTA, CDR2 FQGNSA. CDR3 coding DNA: TGTGCCAGCAGCTTGACCAGGGTTTCTGGCTACACCTTC. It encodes CASSLTRVSGYTF.

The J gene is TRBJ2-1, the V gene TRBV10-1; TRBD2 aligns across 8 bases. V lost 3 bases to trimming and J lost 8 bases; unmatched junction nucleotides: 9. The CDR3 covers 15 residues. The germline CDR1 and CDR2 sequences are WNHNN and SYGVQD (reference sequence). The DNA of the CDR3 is TGCGCCAGCAGTGATACCGGGACTAGGGGCGATGAGCAGTTCTTC. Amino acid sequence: CASSDTGTRGDEQFF.

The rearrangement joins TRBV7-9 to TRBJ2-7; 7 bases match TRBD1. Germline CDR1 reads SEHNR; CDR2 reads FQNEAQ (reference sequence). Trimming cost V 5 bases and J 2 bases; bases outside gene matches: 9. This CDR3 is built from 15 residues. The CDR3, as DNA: TGTGCCAGCAGCCCCAGGACAGGTCTAACCTACGAGCAGTACTTC. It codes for CASSPRTGLTYEQYF.

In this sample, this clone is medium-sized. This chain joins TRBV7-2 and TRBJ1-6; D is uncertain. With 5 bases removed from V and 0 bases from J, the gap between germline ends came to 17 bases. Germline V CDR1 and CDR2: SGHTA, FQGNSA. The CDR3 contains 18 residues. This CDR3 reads CASSARRPGSSYNSPLHF. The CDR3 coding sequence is TGTGCCAGCAGCGCCCGGCGGCCGGGGAGCTCCTATAATTCACCCCTCCACTTT. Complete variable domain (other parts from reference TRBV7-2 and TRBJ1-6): GAGVSQSPSNKVTEKGKDVELRCDPISGHTALYWYRQSLGQGLEFLIYFQGNSAPDKSGLPSDRFSAERTGGSVSTLTIQRTQQEDSAVYLCASSARRPGSSYNSPLHFGNGTRLTVT.

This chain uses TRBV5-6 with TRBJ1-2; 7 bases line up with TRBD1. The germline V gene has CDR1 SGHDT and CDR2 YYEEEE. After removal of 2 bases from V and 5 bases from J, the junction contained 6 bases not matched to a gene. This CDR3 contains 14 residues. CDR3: CASSFDRAGYGYTF. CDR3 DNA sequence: TGTGCCAGCAGCTTTGACAGGGCGGGGTATGGCTACACCTTC.

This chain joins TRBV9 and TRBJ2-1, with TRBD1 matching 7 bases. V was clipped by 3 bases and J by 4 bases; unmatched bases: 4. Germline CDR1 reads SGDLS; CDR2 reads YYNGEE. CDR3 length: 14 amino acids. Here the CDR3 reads CASSARTGYNEQFF. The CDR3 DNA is TGTGCCAGCAGCGCGCGGACAGGATACAATGAGCAGTTCTTC.

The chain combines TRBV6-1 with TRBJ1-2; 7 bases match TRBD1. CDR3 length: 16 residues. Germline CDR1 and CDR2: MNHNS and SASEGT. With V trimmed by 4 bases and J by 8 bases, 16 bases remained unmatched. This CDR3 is CASSANRGLPEAGYTF. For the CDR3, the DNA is TGTGCCAGCAGTGCCAACAGGGGACTCCCCGAGGCGGGCTACACCTTC.

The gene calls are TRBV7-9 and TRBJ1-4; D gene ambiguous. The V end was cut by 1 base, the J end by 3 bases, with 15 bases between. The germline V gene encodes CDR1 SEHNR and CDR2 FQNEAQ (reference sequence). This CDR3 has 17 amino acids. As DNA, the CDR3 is TGTGCCAGCAGCTTAGGACTAACGGGGTCAGCTAATGAAAAACTGTTTTTT. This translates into CASSLGLTGSANEKLFF.

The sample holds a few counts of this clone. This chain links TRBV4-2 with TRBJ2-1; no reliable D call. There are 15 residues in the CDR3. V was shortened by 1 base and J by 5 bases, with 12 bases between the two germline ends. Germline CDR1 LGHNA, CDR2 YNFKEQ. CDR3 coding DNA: TGTGCCAGCAGCCAAGTCACCATCGGTAACAATGAGCAGTTCTTC. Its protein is CASSQVTIGNNEQFF.

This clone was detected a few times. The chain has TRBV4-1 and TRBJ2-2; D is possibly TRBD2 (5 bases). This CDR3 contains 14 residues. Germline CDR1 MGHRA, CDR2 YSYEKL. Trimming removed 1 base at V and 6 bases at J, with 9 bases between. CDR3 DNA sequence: TGCGCCAGCAGCCAAGCCGGGGTCCCCGGGGAGCTGTTTTTT. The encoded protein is CASSQAGVPGELFF.

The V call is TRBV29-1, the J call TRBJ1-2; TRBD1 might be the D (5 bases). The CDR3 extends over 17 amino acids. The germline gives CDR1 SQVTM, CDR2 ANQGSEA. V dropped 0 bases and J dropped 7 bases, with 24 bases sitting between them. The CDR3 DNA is TGCAGCGTTGAAGAGGGGGGATCGGGGACGGAAAGCTGTGGCTACACCTTC. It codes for CSVEEGGSGTESCGYTF.

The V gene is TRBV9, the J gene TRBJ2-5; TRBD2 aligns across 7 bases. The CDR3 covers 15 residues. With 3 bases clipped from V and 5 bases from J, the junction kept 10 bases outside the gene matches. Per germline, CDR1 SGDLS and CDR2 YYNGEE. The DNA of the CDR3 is TGTGCCAGCAGCGCGCGGCCTTATAGCGGGGAGACCCAGTACTTC. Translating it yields CASSARPYSGETQYF.